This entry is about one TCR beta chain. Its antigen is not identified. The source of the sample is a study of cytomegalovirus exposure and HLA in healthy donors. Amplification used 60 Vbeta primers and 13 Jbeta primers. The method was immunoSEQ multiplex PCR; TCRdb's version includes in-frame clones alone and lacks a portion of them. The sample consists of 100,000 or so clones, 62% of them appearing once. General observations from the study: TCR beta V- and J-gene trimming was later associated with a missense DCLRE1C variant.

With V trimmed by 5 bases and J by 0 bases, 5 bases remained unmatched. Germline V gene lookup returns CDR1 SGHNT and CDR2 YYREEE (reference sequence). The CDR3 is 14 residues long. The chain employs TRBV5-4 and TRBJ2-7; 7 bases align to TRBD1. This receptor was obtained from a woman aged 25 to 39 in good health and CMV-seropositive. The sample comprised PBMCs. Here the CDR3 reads CASSFDRASYEQYF. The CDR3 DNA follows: TGTGCCAGCAGTTTCGACAGGGCCTCCTACGAGCAGTACTTC.